One sample yielded the 19 T cell receptor beta chains listed below, sequenced in a study of blood T cell repertoires in COVID-19. Here immunoSEQ multiplex PCR was the method, and the copy in TCRdb shows in-frame clones only, minus some. The sample lists around 100,000 clones; 85% were seen once. Material for sequencing was peripheral blood. The receptors come from a human donor in a cohort sampled during active COVID-19.

Only a few counts were recorded for this clone. The chain joins TRBV3-1 (or the pseudogene TRBV3-2) to TRBJ2-3; D gene ambiguous. Germline assignment: CDR1 LGHDT and CDR2 YNNKEL (reference sequence). This CDR3 has 15 residues. V lost 0 bases and J lost 1, with 8 bases in between. The CDR3 DNA sequence: TGTGCCAGCAGCCAAGATCCTGAGCGCACAGATACGCAGTATTTT. Translated, it gives CASSQDPERTDTQYF.

V and J are TRBV28 and TRBJ2-7, with 9 positions matching TRBD1. This CDR3 has 16 amino acids. V lost 1 base, J lost 1 base, and 5 bases stayed unmatched. The germline V gene encodes CDR1 MDHEN and CDR2 SYDVKM. The CDR3 region is CASSLFGQGQSYEQYF. The CDR3 DNA sequence: TGTGCCAGCAGTTTATTCGGACAGGGGCAATCCTACGAGCAGTACTTC.

The rearrangement links TRBV5-1 to TRBJ1-1, with D tentatively TRBD1 (6 bases). The CDR3 consists of 15 residues. Trimming took off 1 base at V and 4 bases at J, with 14 bases between the two ends. Germline CDR1 reads SGHRS; CDR2 reads YFSETQ. The CDR3 loop reads CASSLTTGQSTEAFF. In nucleotides, the CDR3 is TGCGCCAGCAGCTTGACTACAGGGCAGAGCACTGAAGCTTTCTTT.

The rearrangement links TRBV7-9 to TRBJ1-5; the match to TRBD1 covers 7 bases. CDR3 length: 17 amino acids. The V and J ends lost 4 bases and 0 bases, in that order; junction bases with no gene match: 9. Per germline, CDR1 SEHNR and CDR2 FQNEAQ (reference sequence). The CDR3 loop is CASSSEDRPYSNQPQHF. The DNA for the CDR3 is TGTGCCAGCAGCTCAGAGGACAGGCCTTATAGCAATCAGCCCCAGCATTTT.

The chain joins TRBV27 to TRBJ2-7, with D maybe TRBD2 (5 bases). Trimming took 5 bases from V and 2 from J, leaving 13 bases between them. CDR3 size: 14 residues. CDR1 and CDR2 from the germline V gene are MNHEY and SMNVEV (reference sequence). In nucleotides, the CDR3 is TGTGCCAGCAGTCCAAACAGCGGTCCCTACGAGCAGTACTTC. It codes for CASSPNSGPYEQYF.

The chain links TRBV3-1 (or the pseudogene TRBV3-2) to TRBJ2-1, with a possible D match to TRBD1 (6 bases). Trimming stripped 2 bases from V and 7 bases from J, with 21 bases between. Per the germline V gene, CDR1 is LGHDT and CDR2 is YNNKEL (reference sequence). The CDR3 is made up of 17 amino acids. The CDR3: CASSQRPPAQGVNEQFF. The DNA of the CDR3 is TGTGCCAGCAGCCAACGCCCTCCGGCACAGGGTGTTAATGAGCAGTTCTTC.

In its sample, this clone was seen once. The chain recombines TRBV7-2 with TRBJ1-2; TRBD1 matches 8 bases. This CDR3 region has 14 residues. V trimming: 3 bases; J trimming: 4 bases; junction bases outside the gene matches: 4. Germline CDR1 is SGHTA and CDR2 is FQGNSA. CDR3 sequence reads: CASSLAGGAYGYTF. CDR3 in DNA: TGTGCCAGCAGCTTGGCAGGGGGCGCCTATGGCTACACCTTC.

The V and J genes are TRBV24-1 and TRBJ1-3; 8 nucleotides line up with TRBD1. J gave up 2 bases and V 2 bases, and 4 bases lay outside the gene matches. CDR1 and CDR2 from the germline V gene are KGHDR and SFDVKD. This CDR3 is built from 16 residues. This CDR3 is CATSDSRQGTGNTIYF. The CDR3 region has the DNA TGTGCCACCAGTGATTCCCGACAGGGGACTGGAAACACCATATATTTT.

The chain combines TRBV11-3 with TRBJ2-7; 8 nucleotides align to TRBD2. CDR1 is SGHNT and CDR2 is YENEEA in the germline V gene. There are 15 residues in the CDR3. V gave up 2 bases and J gave up 6 bases; unmatched junction bases: 9. CDR3 sequence: CASSLSPGLAGEQYF. In nucleotides, the CDR3 is TGTGCCAGCAGCTTAAGTCCTGGACTAGCTGGCGAGCAGTACTTC.

The rearrangement uses TRBV6-5 and TRBJ1-1; perhaps TRBD1 as D (5 bases). V lost 6 bases and J lost 4, with 18 bases in between. Germline V gives CDR1 MNHEY, CDR2 SVGAGI. This CDR3 contains 15 residues. The CDR3 protein is CASSRASAGGTEAFF. DNA for the CDR3: TGTGCCAGCAGCCGAGCCTCTGCCGGGGGCACTGAAGCTTTCTTT.

This clone was found once. The V and J genes are TRBV5-8 and TRBJ1-4, with 10 bases matching TRBD1. The CDR3 loop spans 15 amino acids. V shed 3 bases, J shed 5 bases, and the junction held 4 bases outside the gene matches. From germline, CDR1 is SGHTS and CDR2 YDEGEE. The CDR3 here is CASSWGQGTNEKLFF. In DNA, the CDR3 is TGTGCCAGCAGCTGGGGACAGGGGACAAATGAAAAACTGTTTTTT.

The CDR3: CATRMDRNQPQHF. The CDR3 DNA is TGTGCCACTCGCATGGACAGGAATCAGCCCCAGCATTTT. This chain links TRBV19 with TRBJ1-5; TRBD1 matches 7 bases. Losses at the gene ends were 10 bases for V and 4 bases for J; bases not matched to a gene: 7. Germline V gene lookup returns CDR1 LNHDA and CDR2 SQIVND (reference sequence). The CDR3 totals 13 residues.

The gene calls are TRBV11-2 and TRBJ1-6, with 7 bases that match TRBD1. CDR1 is SGHAT and CDR2 is FQNNGV in the germline V gene. This CDR3 has 15 residues. Trimming took 5 bases from V and 10 from J; bases not matched to a gene: 11. The CDR3 DNA sequence: TGTGCCAGCAGCCCCGGGGACAGCTGGGGGTCACCCCTCCACTTT. Protein: CASSPGDSWGSPLHF.

J is TRBJ1-5 and V is TRBV21-1; TRBD1, as called in the table, went unchecked against the DNA. TRBV21-1 is deemed a pseudogene. The length of the CDR3 is 15 residues. This CDR3 is CASSKARDRVQPQHF. In DNA form, the CDR3 reads TGTGCCAGCAGCAAAGCTAGGGACAGGGTTCAGCCCCAGCATTTT.

V gene TRBV30 combines with J gene TRBJ1-2, with a possible D match to TRBD1 (5 bases). CDR1 is GTSNPN, CDR2 SVGIG, per germline (reference sequence). This CDR3 has 13 amino acids. The V and J ends lost 1 base and 8 bases respectively, with 14 bases between them. The CDR3 here is CAWSAGGGLGYTF. The CDR3 DNA is TGTGCCTGGAGTGCGGGGGGAGGGCTCGGCTACACCTTC.

The V gene is TRBV9, the J gene TRBJ1-2; no firm D call. Trimming took 4 bases from V and 8 from J, leaving 18 bases between them. Germline V gene data show CDR1 as SGDLS and CDR2 as YYNGEE. The CDR3 runs to 14 residues. The CDR3 here is CASSPGVPREGYTF. Written as DNA, the CDR3 is TGTGCCAGCAGCCCCGGGGTCCCTAGGGAAGGCTACACCTTC. Full variable domain (remainder filled in from reference TRBV9 and TRBJ1-2): DSGVTQTPKHLITATGQRVTLRCSPRSGDLSVYWYQQSLDQGLQFLIQYYNGEERAKGNILERFSAQQFPDLHSELNLSSLELGDSALYFCASSPGVPREGYTFGSGTRLTVV.

J is TRBJ1-1 and V is TRBV2, with 12 bases that match TRBD1. Germline V gene lookup returns CDR1 SNHLY and CDR2 FYNNEI. Trimming cost V 2 bases and J 4 bases; bases outside gene matches: 2. The CDR3 consists of 15 residues. CDR3 protein: CASSERDRGLTEAFF. In DNA, the CDR3 is TGTGCCAGCAGTGAAAGGGACAGGGGGCTCACTGAAGCTTTCTTT.

V usage is TRBV7-2 and J usage is TRBJ2-3; the D gene is possibly TRBD2 (5 bases). CDR1 SGHTA and CDR2 FQGNSA come from the germline V gene. The CDR3 runs to 16 residues. V gave up 1 base and J gave up 0 bases, with 11 bases separating them. CDR3 coding DNA: TGTGCCAGCAGCTTAGGACTATTCCAAAGCACAGATACGCAGTATTTT. Encoded protein: CASSLGLFQSTDTQYF.

V gene TRBV6-2 or TRBV6-3 combines with J gene TRBJ2-1; TRBD1 is a possible D gene (5 bases). Trimming cost V 4 bases and J 8 bases, with 18 bases left between them. The CDR3 covers 15 residues. CDR1 is MNHEY and CDR2 is SVGEGT in the germline V gene. The CDR3 loop is CASSFRRITGDEQFF. CDR3 sequence (DNA): TGTGCCAGCAGTTTCCGACGGATTACAGGCGATGAGCAGTTCTTC.